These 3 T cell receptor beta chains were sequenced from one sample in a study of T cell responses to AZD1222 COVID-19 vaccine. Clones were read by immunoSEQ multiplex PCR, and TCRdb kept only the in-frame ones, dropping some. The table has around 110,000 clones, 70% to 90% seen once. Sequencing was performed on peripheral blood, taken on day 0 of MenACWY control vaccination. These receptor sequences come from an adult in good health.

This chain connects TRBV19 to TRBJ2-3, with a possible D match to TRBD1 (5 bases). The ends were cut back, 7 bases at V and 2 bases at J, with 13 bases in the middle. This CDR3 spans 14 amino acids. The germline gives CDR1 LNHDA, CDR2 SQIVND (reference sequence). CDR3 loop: CASNNDRSTDTQYF. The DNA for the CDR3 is TGTGCCAGTAACAATGACAGATCCACAGATACGCAGTATTTT.

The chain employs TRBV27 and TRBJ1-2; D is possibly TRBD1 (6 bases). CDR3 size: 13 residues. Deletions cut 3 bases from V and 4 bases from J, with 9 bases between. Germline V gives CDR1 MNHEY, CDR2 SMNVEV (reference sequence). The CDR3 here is CASSFGQSYGYTF. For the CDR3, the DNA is TGTGCCAGCAGTTTTGGACAGTCCTATGGCTACACCTTC.

CDR3 DNA: TGTGCCAGCAGGGGGACAGGCAATCAGCCCCAGCATTTT. Translation gives CASRGTGNQPQHF. V gene TRBV12-3 or TRBV12-4 combines with J gene TRBJ1-5, with 7 positions matching TRBD1. The CDR3 length is 13 residues. The V and J ends lost 6 bases and 2 bases, in that order; junction bases with no gene match: 1.